Presented here are 9 T cell receptor beta chains from one specimen sequenced in a study of shared clonotypes between healthy human individuals (dated by TCRdb to 2018 to 2021). The library was built by means of the immunoSEQ multiplex PCR assay. Held by TCRdb, this immuneACCESS table contains in-frame sequences only and omits some clones. Under half of the omission traces to an unresolved V gene where checked; the cause of the rest is unknown. The sample table holds fewer than 130,000 clones, of which approximately 70% were seen once. The top ten hold over 20% of the sample. The sample taken for sequencing was memory CD8+ T cells sorted from blood. The cell subset or site tag for this specimen amounts to: CD45RO+ cells pooled with CCR7-negative TemRA cells. The source is a woman aged 30 to 39 in good health.

The V gene is TRBV6-4, the J gene TRBJ1-6; D gene ambiguous. The germline CDR1 and CDR2 sequences are MRHNA and SNTAGT. Trimming took 0 bases from V and 7 from J, leaving 4 bases between them. CDR3 size: 13 residues. CDR3 sequence: CASSDSDNSPLHF. The CDR3, as DNA: TGTGCCAGCAGTGACTCGGACAATTCACCCCTCCACTTT.

The chain employs TRBV29-1 and TRBJ2-1; 7 bases align to TRBD1. Germline CDR1 and CDR2: SQVTM and ANQGSEA. The V gene end was trimmed by 4 bases and the J gene end by 0 bases; junction bases not matched to a gene: 3. This CDR3 spans 14 amino acids. DNA of the CDR3: TGCAGCGTTGTGTGGGACAGCTCCTACAATGAGCAGTTCTTC. Translated: CSVVWDSSYNEQFF.

CDR3 nucleotide sequence: TGTGCCAGCAGTTACTCGGGGCCGAGCGAAAAACTGTTTTTT. This translates into CASSYSGPSEKLFF. This chain joins TRBV6-5 and TRBJ1-4; possibly TRBD1 for D (5 bases). This CDR3 contains 14 residues. V lost 0 bases and J lost 8, with 10 bases in between. Per the germline V gene, CDR1 is MNHEY and CDR2 is SVGAGI.

The chain recombines TRBV28 with TRBJ1-1, with unresolved D. The germline gives CDR1 MDHEN, CDR2 SYDVKM. Trimming took 6 bases from V and 0 from J, leaving 17 bases between them. The CDR3 extends over 16 amino acids. This CDR3 reads CASSEYSTGLNTEAFF. DNA for the CDR3: TGTGCCAGCAGCGAATACAGCACGGGATTGAACACTGAAGCTTTCTTT.

J is TRBJ1-5 and V is TRBV5-1, with D possibly matching TRBD1 (5 bases). From germline, CDR1 is SGHRS and CDR2 YFSETQ. V was clipped by 0 bases and J by 0 bases, with 19 bases between them. The CDR3 runs to 19 residues. The CDR3 is CASSLAIRRQPYSNQPQHF. In nucleotides, the CDR3 is TGCGCCAGCAGCTTGGCGATCAGGAGACAGCCTTATAGCAATCAGCCCCAGCATTTT. The full variable domain, in which reference TRBV5-1 and TRBJ1-5 provide the parts outside the CDR3, is KAGVTQTPRYLIKTRGQQVTLSCSPISGHRSVSWYQQTPGQGLQFLFEYFSETQRNKGNFPGRFSGRQFSNSRSEMNVSTLELGDSALYLCASSLAIRRQPYSNQPQHFGDGTRLSIL.

This chain joins TRBV27 and TRBJ2-2; perhaps TRBD1 as D (5 bases). Per germline, CDR1 MNHEY and CDR2 SMNVEV (reference sequence). Between the trimmed V and J ends, which lost 4 bases and 2 bases, there was a span of 8 bases. The CDR3 extends over 14 amino acids. The CDR3 sequence is CASSYDSNTGELFF. For the CDR3, the DNA is TGTGCCAGCAGTTATGACAGTAACACCGGGGAGCTGTTTTTT.

This chain uses TRBV19 with TRBJ2-2, with a possible D match to TRBD2 (5 bases). Germline V CDR1 and CDR2: LNHDA, SQIVND (reference sequence). V was shortened by 3 bases and J by 1 base, with 15 bases between the two germline ends. The CDR3 loop spans 17 amino acids. The CDR3 DNA sequence: TGTGCCAGTAGTATTGGAAGCGGAAGATTGAACACCGGGGAGCTGTTTTTT. It encodes CASSIGSGRLNTGELFF.

In this sample, this clone turned up many times. The chain joins TRBV11-3 to TRBJ2-3, with 7 bases that match TRBD2. The germline gives CDR1 SGHNT, CDR2 YENEEA. The CDR3 length is 15 residues. V shed 8 bases and J 5 bases; nucleotides not matched to a gene: 13. CDR3 sequence: CASSRGGSGGDTQYF. The CDR3 nucleotides read TGTGCCAGCTCTCGCGGCGGGAGCGGCGGAGATACGCAGTATTTT.

In nucleotides, the CDR3 is TGTGCCAGCAGTGAAGCAGAGGGGAGCAATCAGCCCCAGCATTTT. Encoded protein: CASSEAEGSNQPQHF. This chain joins TRBV6-1 and TRBJ1-5; TRBD1 is a possible D gene (5 bases). The CDR3 runs 15 residues. The germline V and J ends were trimmed by 0 bases and 1 base, with 7 bases remaining between them. CDR1 is MNHNS, CDR2 SASEGT, per germline.